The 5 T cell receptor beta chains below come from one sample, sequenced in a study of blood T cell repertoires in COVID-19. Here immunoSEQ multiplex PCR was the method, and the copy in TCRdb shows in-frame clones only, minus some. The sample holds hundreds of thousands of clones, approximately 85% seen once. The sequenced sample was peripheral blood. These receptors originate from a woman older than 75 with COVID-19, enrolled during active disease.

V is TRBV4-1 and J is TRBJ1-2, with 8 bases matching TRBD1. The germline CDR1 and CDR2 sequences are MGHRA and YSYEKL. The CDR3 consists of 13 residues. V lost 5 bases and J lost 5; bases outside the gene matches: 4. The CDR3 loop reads CASSRDRLYGYTF. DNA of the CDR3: TGCGCCAGCAGCAGGGACAGGCTTTATGGCTACACCTTC.

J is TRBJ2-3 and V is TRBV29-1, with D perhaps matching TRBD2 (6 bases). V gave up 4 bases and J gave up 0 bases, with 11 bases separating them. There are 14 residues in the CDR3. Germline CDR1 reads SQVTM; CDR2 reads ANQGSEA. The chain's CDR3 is CSVVGGESTDTQYF. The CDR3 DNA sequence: TGCAGCGTTGTCGGCGGGGAAAGCACAGATACGCAGTATTTT.

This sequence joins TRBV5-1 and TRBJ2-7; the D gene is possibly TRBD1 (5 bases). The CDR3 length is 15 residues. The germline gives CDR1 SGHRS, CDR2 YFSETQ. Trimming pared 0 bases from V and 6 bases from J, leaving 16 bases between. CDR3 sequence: CASSLGGANVGEQYV. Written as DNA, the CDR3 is TGCGCCAGCAGCTTGGGGGGCGCAAATGTGGGCGAGCAGTACGTC.

Here the CDR3 reads CASSYLGQGGQPQHF. CDR3 in DNA: TGTGCCAGCAGTTACCTGGGACAGGGAGGACAGCCCCAGCATTTT. The rearrangement links TRBV6-6 to TRBJ1-5, with 9 bases lining up with TRBD1. The trim removed 2 bases at V and 7 bases at J, leaving 6 bases unmatched. This CDR3 contains 15 residues. The V gene's germline CDR1 is MNHNY and CDR2 SVGAGI (reference sequence).

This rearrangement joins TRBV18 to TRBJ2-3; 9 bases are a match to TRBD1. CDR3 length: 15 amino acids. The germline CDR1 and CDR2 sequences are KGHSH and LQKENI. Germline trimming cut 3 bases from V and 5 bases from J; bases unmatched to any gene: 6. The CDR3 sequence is CASSPTGGLGDTQYF. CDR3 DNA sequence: TGTGCCAGCTCACCGACAGGGGGACTCGGAGATACGCAGTATTTT.